This T cell receptor (beta chain) was documented in a study of cytomegalovirus exposure and HLA in healthy donors. Whole-study context: Most genotyped donors, approximately 77% of around 370, had Caucasian-associated genetic ancestry.

Comments on this clone: The antigen is undetermined.

Overall study results and limits: In vitro assays verified that a few CMV-associated chains recognized CMV antigens specifically.

Primers: 60 Vbeta forward and 13 Jbeta reverse. The repertoire was sequenced with immunoSEQ multiplex PCR; TCRdb's copy has only in-frame clones and lacks some. The table includes about 130,000 clones, about three quarters detected once. The TCR sequence derives from a man in his fifties in good health and CMV-seronegative. The sequenced material came from PBMCs.

CDR3 sequence reads: CASSAGQGPVGTRFF. The CDR3 coding sequence is TGTGCCAGCAGCGCGGGACAGGGGCCCGTGGGAACTAGGTTCTTC. The chain couples TRBV5-8 to TRBJ2-1; 10 bases agree with TRBD1. V dropped 4 bases and J dropped 15; count of bases not matched to a gene: 16. This CDR3 is built from 15 residues. From germline, CDR1 is SGHTS and CDR2 YDEGEE. The variable domain in full, with the rest retrieved from reference TRBV5-8 and TRBJ2-1, is EAGVTQSPTHLIKTRGQQATLRCSPISGHTSVYWYQQALGLGLQFLLWYDEGEERNRGNFPPRFSGRQFPNYSSELNVNALELEDSALYLCASSAGQGPVGTRFFGPGTRLTVL.